These T cell receptor beta chains were read from a single sample in a study of Graves' ophthalmopathy and Graves' hyperthyroidism. Via MiXCR, TCRdb re-called the multiplex PCR reads, giving one row per CDR3 protein. The sample has approximately 460,000 distinct CDR3 sequences, approximately 15% seen once; the top ten hold 8% to 10%. Sequenced material: blood. The receptors were sampled from a woman in her thirties with Graves' ophthalmopathy. Both conserved end residues are part of each CDR3. Fields, in order: J gene, V gene, D gene, clone size, CDR3 length, CDR3 protein, CDR3 DNA. A D gene is named only where the DNA matches it firmly. The size field is filled for only some rows; it gives once, few, many or a size class.

J gene: TRBJ1-5
V gene: TRBV30
D gene: NA
clone size: NA
CDR3 length: 16
CDR3 protein: CAWSPPGPLGNQPQHF
CDR3 DNA: TGTGCCTGGAGTCCCCCCGGGCCTCTAGGCAATCAGCCCCAGCATTTT

J gene: TRBJ2-7
V gene: TRBV11-2
D gene: TRBD1
clone size: NA
CDR3 length: 14
CDR3 protein: CASSKKGASYEQYF
CDR3 DNA: TGTGCCAGCAGCAAAAAGGGGGCATCCTACGAGCAGTACTTC

J gene: TRBJ2-7
V gene: TRBV6-2/TRBV6-3
D gene: NA
clone size: many
CDR3 length: 14
CDR3 protein: CASSYSIEGNEQYF
CDR3 DNA: TGTGCCAGCAGTTACTCGATAGAGGGTAACGAGCAGTACTTC

J gene: TRBJ2-7
V gene: TRBV7-2
D gene: NA
clone size: NA
CDR3 length: 14
CDR3 protein: CASSYTAGVYEQYF
CDR3 DNA: TGTGCCAGCAGCTACACGGCTGGGGTCTACGAGCAGTACTTC

J gene: TRBJ1-5
V gene: TRBV7-8
D gene: TRBD1
clone size: many
CDR3 length: 15
CDR3 protein: CASSLGRAGGQPQHF
CDR3 DNA: TGTGCCAGCAGCTTAGGCAGGGCAGGGGGTCAGCCCCAGCATTTT

J gene: TRBJ1-5
V gene: TRBV3-1
D gene: NA
clone size: many
CDR3 length: 15
CDR3 protein: CASSQDWVVGQPQHF
CDR3 DNA: TGTGCCAGCAGCCAAGACTGGGTGGTGGGTCAGCCCCAGCATTTT

J gene: TRBJ2-5
V gene: TRBV20-1
D gene: NA
clone size: many
CDR3 length: 12
CDR3 protein: CSASDRVETQYF
CDR3 DNA: TGCAGTGCTAGTGACCGTGTGGAGACCCAGTACTTC

J gene: TRBJ2-7
V gene: TRBV6-5
D gene: TRBD1
clone size: many
CDR3 length: 13
CDR3 protein: CASRGDSSYEQYF
CDR3 DNA: TGTGCCAGCAGGGGGGACAGTTCCTACGAGCAGTACTTC

J gene: TRBJ1-1
V gene: TRBV6-5
D gene: NA
clone size: many
CDR3 length: 15
CDR3 protein: CASSSSGGWQTEAFF
CDR3 DNA: TGTGCCAGCAGTTCCTCGGGAGGCTGGCAAACTGAAGCTTTCTTT

J gene: TRBJ1-2
V gene: TRBV2
D gene: NA
clone size: many
CDR3 length: 14
CDR3 protein: CASSEGWQAHGYTF
CDR3 DNA: TGTGCCAGCAGTGAAGGTTGGCAGGCCCATGGCTACACCTTC